This T cell receptor (beta chain) was retrieved from a study of blood T cell repertoires in COVID-19. Looking at the study overall: Samples came from the United States, Italy and Spain, spanning acute and convalescent COVID-19. The analysed material was cDNA or gDNA that came from T cells, B-cell-depleted T cells, or PBMCs.

This CDR3 is built from 16 residues. Trimming took off 6 bases at V and 0 bases at J, with 16 bases between the two ends. Germline CDR1 and CDR2: LGHNT and FRNRAP. Authors' data handling: By means of reference gene primer amplification, nucleated cell counts were estimated. Some clones are missing from TCRdb's copy, which holds only in-frame ones; the method was immunoSEQ multiplex PCR. V, J and clone size are those of that table, while D and trimming were read from the DNA. The sample holds around 100,000 clones, 70% to 90% seen once. The genes are TRBV12-5 and TRBJ2-3; a possible D gene is TRBD1 (6 bases). Sequenced sample: peripheral blood. The clonotype originates from a man aged 50-60 years with active or convalescent COVID-19. Here the CDR3 reads CASGGGQGLSTDTQYF. The DNA for the CDR3 is TGTGCTAGTGGAGGGGGTCAGGGCCTTAGCACAGATACGCAGTATTTT.